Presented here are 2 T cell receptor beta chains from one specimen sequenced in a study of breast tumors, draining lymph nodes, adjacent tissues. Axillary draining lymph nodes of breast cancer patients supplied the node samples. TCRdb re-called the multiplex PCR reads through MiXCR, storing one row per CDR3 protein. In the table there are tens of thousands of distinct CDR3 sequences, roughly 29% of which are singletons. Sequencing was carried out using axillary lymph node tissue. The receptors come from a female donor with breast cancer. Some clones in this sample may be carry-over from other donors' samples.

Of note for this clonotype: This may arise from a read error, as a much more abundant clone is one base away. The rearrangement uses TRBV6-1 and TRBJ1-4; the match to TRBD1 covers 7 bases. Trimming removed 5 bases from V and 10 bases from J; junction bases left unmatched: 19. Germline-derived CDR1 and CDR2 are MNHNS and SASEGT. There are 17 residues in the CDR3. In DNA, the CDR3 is TGTGCCAGCAGTACGCGTGGAGGGGGCTCTCTGGGGGGAAAACTGTTTTTT. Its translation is CASSTRGGGSLGGKLFF.

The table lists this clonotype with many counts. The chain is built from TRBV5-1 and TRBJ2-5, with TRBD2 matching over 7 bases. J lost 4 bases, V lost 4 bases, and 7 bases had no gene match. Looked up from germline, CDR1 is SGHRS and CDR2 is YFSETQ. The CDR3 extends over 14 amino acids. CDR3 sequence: CASSRGSGGETQYF. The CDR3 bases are TGCGCCAGCAGCCGGGGTTCGGGGGGAGAGACCCAGTACTTC.